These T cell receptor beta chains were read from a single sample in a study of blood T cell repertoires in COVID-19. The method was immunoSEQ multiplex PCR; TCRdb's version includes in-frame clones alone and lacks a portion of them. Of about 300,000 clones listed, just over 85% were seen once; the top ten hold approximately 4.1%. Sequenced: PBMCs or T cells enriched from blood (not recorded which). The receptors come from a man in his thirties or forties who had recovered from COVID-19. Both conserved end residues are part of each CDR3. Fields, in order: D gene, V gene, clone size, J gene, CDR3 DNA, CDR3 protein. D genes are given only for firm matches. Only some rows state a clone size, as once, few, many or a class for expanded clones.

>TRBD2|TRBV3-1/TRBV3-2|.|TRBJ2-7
TGTGCCAGCAGTCCCAAGCGGGAGGTCTCCTACGAGCAGTACTTC
CASSPKREVSYEQYF
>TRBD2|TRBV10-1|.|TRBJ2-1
TGCGCCAGCAGCCGAGGGGGACTAGCGGGAGGCAGCAATGAGCAGTTCTTC
CASSRGGLAGGSNEQFF
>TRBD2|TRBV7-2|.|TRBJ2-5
TGTGCCAGCAGACGACGACTAGCGGGAGTGCAGGACCAAGAGACCCAGTACTTC
CASRRRLAGVQDQETQYF
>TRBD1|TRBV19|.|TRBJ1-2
TGTGCCAGTAGCATTAGGGGGCTTGGGGGCGGTGGCTACACCTTC
CASSIRGLGGGGYTF
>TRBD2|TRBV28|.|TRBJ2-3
TGTGCCAGCAGTTTACAACGGGGGGGCCAAATCACAGATACGCAGTATTTT
CASSLQRGGQITDTQYF
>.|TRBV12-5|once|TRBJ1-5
TGTGCTAGTGGTTTGGAGACAGCCCGGGGGAATCAGCCCCAGCATTTT
CASGLETARGNQPQHF
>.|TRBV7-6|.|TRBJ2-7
TGTGCCAGCAGCCGCAGGGGTGAGGGCTCCTACGAGCAGTACTTC
CASSRRGEGSYEQYF
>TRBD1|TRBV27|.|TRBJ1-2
TGTGCCACCCACGAACGGACAGGCGCTGGCTACACCTTC
CATHERTGAGYTF
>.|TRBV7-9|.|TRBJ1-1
TGTGCCAGCAGCTTAGGAGGAGGCACTGAAGCTTTCTTT
CASSLGGGTEAFF
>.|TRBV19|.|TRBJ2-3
TGTGCCAGTAGTATTTCGCGGGTTACAGATACGCAGTATTTT
CASSISRVTDTQYF
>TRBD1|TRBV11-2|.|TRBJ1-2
TGTGCCAGCAGTAGGTCCCGGGGACAGGGGTCCTTTAACTATGGCTACACCTTC
CASSRSRGQGSFNYGYTF
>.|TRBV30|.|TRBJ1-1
TGTGCCTGGAAACAGGGCAGGAGCACTGAAGCTTTCTTT
CAWKQGRSTEAFF
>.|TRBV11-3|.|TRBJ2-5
TGTGCCAGCAGCTCAGCCCGCCGGGGGAATAACCTAGAGACCCAGTACTTC
CASSSARRGNNLETQYF
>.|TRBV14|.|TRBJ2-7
TGTGCCAGCAGCCAGAACCAGAATTCCTACGAGCAGTACTTC
CASSQNQNSYEQYF
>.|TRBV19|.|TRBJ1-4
TGTGCCAGTAGTACAGGAACAACTAATGAAAAACTGTTTTTT
CASSTGTTNEKLFF
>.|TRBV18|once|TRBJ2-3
TGTGCCAGCTCACCACCCCTTGCCGAGGGTACAGATACGCAGTATTTT
CASSPPLAEGTDTQYF
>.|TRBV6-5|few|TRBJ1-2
TGTGCCAGCAAAAAACAAGACTATGGCTACACCTTC
CASKKQDYGYTF
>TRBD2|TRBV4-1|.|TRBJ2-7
TGCGCCAGCAGCCAAGTCCGGGGGGGGCAGGGGATTCTGTGGTCCTACGAGCAGTACTTC
CASSQVRGGQGILWSYEQYF
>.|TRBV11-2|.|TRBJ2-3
TGTGCCAGCAGCCACCCGGGTACAGATACGCAGTATTTT
CASSHPGTDTQYF
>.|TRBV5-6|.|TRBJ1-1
TGTGCCAGCAGCTCCCCCCCCGGTTTGAACACTGAAGCTTTCTTT
CASSSPPGLNTEAFF
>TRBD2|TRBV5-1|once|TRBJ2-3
TGCGCCAGCAGCCCCGGGGGGGCAGATACGCAGTATTTT
CASSPGGADTQYF
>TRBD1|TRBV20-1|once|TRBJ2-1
TGCAGTGCTGGACAGGGGGATGAGCAGTTCTTC
CSAGQGDEQFF
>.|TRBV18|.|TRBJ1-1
TGTGCCAGCTCACCACCGAGGGGACTCGACACTGAAGCTTTCTTT
CASSPPRGLDTEAFF
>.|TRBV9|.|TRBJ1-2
TGTGCCAGCAGCCCCGGACAGTTCTATGGCTACACCTTC
CASSPGQFYGYTF
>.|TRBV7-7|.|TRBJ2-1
TGTGCTAGCAGCGTCCAGGGAAACAATGAGCAGTTCTTC
CASSVQGNNEQFF
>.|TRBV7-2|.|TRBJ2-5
TGTGCCAGCAGCTTAGCGCAGGTTAGCGGCCAAGAGACCCAGTACTTC
CASSLAQVSGQETQYF
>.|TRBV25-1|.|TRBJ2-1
TGTGCCAGCAGTGGATGGCGCCGGGACAACTCCTACAATGAGCAGTTCTTC
CASSGWRRDNSYNEQFF
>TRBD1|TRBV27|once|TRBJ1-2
TGTGCCAGCAGCCCAAGGGACAGTCTTTATGGCTACACCTTC
CASSPRDSLYGYTF
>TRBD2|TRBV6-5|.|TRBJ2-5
TGTGCCAGCGGCGGGGGGGGCTACGAGACCCAGTACTTC
CASGGGGYETQYF
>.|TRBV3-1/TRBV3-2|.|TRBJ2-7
TGTGCCAGCAGCCAAGGACTACCCGTTGGCGAGCAGTACTTC
CASSQGLPVGEQYF
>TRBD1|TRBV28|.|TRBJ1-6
TGTGCCAGCAGTTCCACTTATGTTACAGGGGGGAATTCACCCCTCCACTTT
CASSSTYVTGGNSPLHF
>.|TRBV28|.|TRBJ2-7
TGTGCCAGTAAAAAGGGACTCTACGAGCAGTACTTC
CASKKGLYEQYF
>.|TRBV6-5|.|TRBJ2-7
TGTGCCAGCAGCTACCGGGACTCAAACTACGAGCAGTACTTC
CASSYRDSNYEQYF